This TCR beta chain was documented in a study of control samples from healthy donors and cancer patients. Profiled with immunoSEQ multiplex PCR; TCRdb holds only in-frame clones, not every one. The sample lists some 160,000 clones, approximately 90% occurring once. Trimming left V 6 bases short and J 1 base short, with 19 bases between. Per germline, CDR1 SGHRS and CDR2 YFSETQ. CDR3 length: 17 amino acids. The chain carries TRBV5-1 and TRBJ2-2; TRBD2 might be the D (6 bases). The sequence came from a woman aged 30 to 39 in good health. The sample consisted of blood. CDR3: CASIRRVWTKNTGELFF. CDR3 in DNA: TGCGCCAGCATTCGGAGAGTATGGACTAAGAACACCGGGGAGCTGTTTTTT.